This T cell receptor beta chain was sequenced in a study of siplizumab effects on memory and regulatory T cells. Profiled with immunoSEQ multiplex PCR; TCRdb holds only in-frame clones, not every one. The sample contains approximately 100,000 clones, about 93% of which appear only once. About this clone: What it recognizes is unknown.

Findings and limits, study-wide: The majority of clones, roughly 80-96% of proliferating CD4+ or CD8+ clones, lacked an assignable naive or memory phenotype. The mapping of alloreactive clones to unstimulated subsets covered only a minor fraction of them. Mappable alloreactive CD4+ clones came from Treg cells about 65% of the time on average with siplizumab, against under 30% in controls.

Sequencing was done on a sample of non-Treg CD4+ T cells sorted from blood. The receptor was isolated from a human donor in good health.

The CDR3 spells CAISNRSDYNEQFF. The CDR3 DNA reads as TGTGCCATCAGTAACCGGTCCGACTACAATGAGCAGTTCTTC. The chain couples TRBV10-3 to TRBJ2-1; D is undetermined. Germline lookup yields CDR1 ENHRY and CDR2 SYGVKD. This CDR3 spans 14 amino acids. V was pared by 5 bases and J by 3 bases, with 11 bases between.